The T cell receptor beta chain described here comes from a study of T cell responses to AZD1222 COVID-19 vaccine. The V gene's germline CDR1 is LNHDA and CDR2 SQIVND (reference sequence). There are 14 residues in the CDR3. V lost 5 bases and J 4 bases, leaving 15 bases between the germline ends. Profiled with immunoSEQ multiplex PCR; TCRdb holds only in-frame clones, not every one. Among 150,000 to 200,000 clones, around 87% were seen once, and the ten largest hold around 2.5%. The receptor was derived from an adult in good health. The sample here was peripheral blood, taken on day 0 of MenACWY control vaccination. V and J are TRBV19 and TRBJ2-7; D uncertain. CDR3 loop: CASSPDDINYEQYF. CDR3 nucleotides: TGTGCCAGTAGTCCAGATGACATTAATTACGAGCAGTACTTC.